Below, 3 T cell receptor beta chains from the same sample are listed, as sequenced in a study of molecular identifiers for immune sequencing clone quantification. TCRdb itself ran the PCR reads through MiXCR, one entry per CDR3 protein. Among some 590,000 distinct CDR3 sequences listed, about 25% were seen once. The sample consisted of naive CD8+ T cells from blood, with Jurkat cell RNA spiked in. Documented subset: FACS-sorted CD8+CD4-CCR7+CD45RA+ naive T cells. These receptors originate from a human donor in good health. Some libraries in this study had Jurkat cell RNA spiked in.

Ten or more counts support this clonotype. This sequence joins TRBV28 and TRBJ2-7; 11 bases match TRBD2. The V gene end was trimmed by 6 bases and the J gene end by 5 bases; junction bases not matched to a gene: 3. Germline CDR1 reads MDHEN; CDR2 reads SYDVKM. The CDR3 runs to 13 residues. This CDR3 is CASRTSGSHEQYF. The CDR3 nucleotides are TGTGCCAGCAGAACTAGCGGGAGCCACGAGCAGTACTTC.

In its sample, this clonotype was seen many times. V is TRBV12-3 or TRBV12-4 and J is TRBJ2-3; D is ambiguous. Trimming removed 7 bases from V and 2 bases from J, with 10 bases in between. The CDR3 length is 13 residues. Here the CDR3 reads CASTMIVTDTQYF. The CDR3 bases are TGTGCCAGCACCATGATTGTCACAGATACGCAGTATTTT.

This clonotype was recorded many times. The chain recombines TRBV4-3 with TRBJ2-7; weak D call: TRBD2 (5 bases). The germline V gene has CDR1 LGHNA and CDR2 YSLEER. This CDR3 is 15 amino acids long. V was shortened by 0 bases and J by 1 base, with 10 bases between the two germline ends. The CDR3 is CASSQDEGLSYEQYF. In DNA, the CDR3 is TGCGCCAGCAGCCAAGATGAGGGTTTGTCCTACGAGCAGTACTTC.